The T cell receptor beta chain under discussion was sequenced for a study of T-cell memory formation after mild COVID-19. Study-wide results and caveats: Several responding clones turned up in pre-infection memory, indicating that cross-reactive memory may have taken part.

Concerning this clonotype: Its antigen is not known.

TCRdb fed the 5' RACE reads into MiXCR, producing one record per CDR3 protein. The sample has around 500,000 distinct CDR3 sequences, approximately 18% seen once; the top ten hold approximately 13%. Sequencing used PBMCs or a T cell subset sorted from them (not recorded which). The clonotype comes from an adult woman who had mild COVID-19 (a few samples of this study predate the infection). Cell type and time point are not known.

DNA of the CDR3: TGCAGCGCTACTCGGCCAGGGAGCTCCTACGAGCAGTACTTC. This encodes CSATRPGSSYEQYF. The chain uses TRBV29-1 and TRBJ2-7; D could derive from TRBD1 or TRBD2 (5 bases each). The V gene lost 7 bases and the J gene lost 0 bases, with 16 bases spanning the gap. From germline, CDR1 is SQVTM and CDR2 ANQGSEA. CDR3 size: 14 residues.